This paragraph reports one T cell receptor (beta chain). No antigen is known for it. The primer mix had 60 Vbeta and 13 Jbeta primers. Libraries were prepared by immunoSEQ multiplex PCR; TCRdb keeps only in-frame clonotypes and omits some of them. The sample carries approximately 280,000 clones, around 90% recorded once. Germline CDR1 SEHNR, CDR2 FQNEAQ (reference sequence). The V gene lost 3 bases and the J gene lost 0 bases, with 6 bases spanning the gap. The CDR3 is 14 residues long. The data were taken from a study of cytomegalovirus exposure and HLA in healthy donors. Broader study findings: Association of a missense DCLRE1C variant with TCR beta V- and J-gene trimming was reported in a later analysis. Later work associated over 15,000 TCR beta sequences with HLA alleles at 0.05 false discovery rate.

Sequenced material: PBMCs. The V call is TRBV7-9, the J call TRBJ2-1, with a possible D match to TRBD2 (6 bases). This sequence was found in a woman under 30 in good health and CMV-seronegative. As DNA, the CDR3 is TGTGCCAGCAGCTTCGGGAGCTCCTACAATGAGCAGTTCTTC. Its protein is CASSFGSSYNEQFF.